The TCR beta chain under discussion was sequenced for a study of post-analysis software for immune sequencing data (dated by TCRdb to the mid-2010s). Context from the whole study: The recorded disease courses included relapsing-remitting, secondary progressive and progressive-relapsing multiple sclerosis, and some patients had no subtype annotation. The patient repertoires were compared against 10 to 12 previously published healthy control repertoires obtained from donors aged 6 to 25 years. A subset of samples was prepared in parallel using single-end sample barcoding, then pooled and co-amplified after Illumina adapter ligation. Results the study describes overall, beyond this receptor: Direct clustering with F measure showed strong co-clustering of samples prepared in the same batch, prompting a batch-effect correction. Roughly 5 TRBV segments, including TRBV5-6, TRBV5-1 and TRBV20-1, were significantly more frequent in patients than controls. The multiple sclerosis patient group was slightly younger than the control group. Significantly lower normalized Chao1 diversity was found in multiple sclerosis patients than in controls, suggesting substantial peripheral T-cell clonal expansion.

The germline V gene specifies MNHEY as CDR1 and SVGAGI as CDR2. Cut back by 2 bases and 7 bases, the V and J ends lie 15 bases apart. The CDR3 has 15 amino acids, counting the end cysteine and phenylalanine. The entry retains the CDR3 DNA only, 45 bases that are in frame from base 1. To demonstrate the VDJtools post-analysis software, the study profiled TCR beta repertoires from the peripheral blood of some 13 young patients with multiple sclerosis. Multiple sclerosis patients were children and adolescents aged about 6 to 15 years. A few counts support this clonotype. The target of this receptor is not known. The record has no base qualities; no much larger clone is one base away. The library came from PCR. Sequencing relied on an Illumina HiSeq 2500. To reduce PCR and sequencing biases, unique molecular identifiers were built into the TCR beta cDNA libraries. Per 1 to 10 million input T cells, approximately 500,000 cDNA molecules were obtained, such that each molecule approximated one T cell. The same protocol used for the earlier healthy control dataset was applied to prepare and sequence the patient libraries. Within a given batch, samples were prepared together, multiplexed and sequenced on the same HiSeq lane. On the study's bioinformatics: MIGEC handled the raw barcoded reads, throwing out single-read molecular identifier groups before consensus assembly and CDR3 extraction. Clonotype tables were post-analysed with VDJtools, and diversity was normalized by down-sampling all datasets to the smallest sample size. Repertoire overlap clustering matched CDR3 amino acid but not nucleotide sequences to correct batch-related cross-sample contamination. Using fastp trimming at Q25 and MiXCR clonotype assembly, TCRdb reanalyzed the public sequencing data and kept in-frame beta chains. When rows share a CDR3 protein, they turn into one entry using the most common DNA and genes. The V and J calls reflect TCRdb's pipeline rather than the authors' work. This sample comprises around 400,000 distinct CDR3 sequences, around a third of them detected only once. The ten largest clones capture 13% of the sample.

The sample consisted of blood. The receptor's source is a girl between 10 and 17 years old with multiple sclerosis. This receptor chain uses TRBV6-5 and TRBJ2-4; the D gene remains uncertain. The CDR3 loop reads CASSYAPRSHNIQYF. The DNA sequence is as follows: TGTGCCAGCAGTTACGCCCCCCGGAGTCATAACATTCAGTACTTC.